These 30 T cell receptor beta chains were all obtained from the same sample, sequenced in a study of blood T cell repertoires in COVID-19. The repertoire was sequenced with immunoSEQ multiplex PCR; TCRdb's copy has only in-frame clones and lacks some. The sample lists more than 90,000 clones, about 81% occurring once. Sequencing was done on a sample of peripheral blood. These receptors originate from an elderly man with acute or convalescent COVID-19.

This chain links TRBV12-5 with TRBJ2-5; 8 nucleotides match TRBD2. The CDR3 contains 16 residues. Germline-derived CDR1 and CDR2 are LGHNT and FRNRAP. The trim removed 2 bases at V and 1 base at J, leaving 6 bases unmatched. The CDR3 DNA reads TGTGCTAGTGGTTTGACGGGGGGGGCGGGCCAAGAGACCCAGTACTTC. Its translation: CASGLTGGAGQETQYF.

This clone was found once. The V call is TRBV12-5, the J call TRBJ1-4, with D possibly TRBD1 on 5 matching bases. Trimming took 6 bases from V and 1 from J, leaving 15 bases between them. Germline CDR1 and CDR2: LGHNT and FRNRAP. The CDR3 is 16 residues long. The CDR3 loop is CASGWTRGETNEKLFF. The CDR3 nucleotides are TGTGCTAGTGGCTGGACCCGGGGGGAAACTAATGAAAAACTGTTTTTT.

This clone was seen a few times. This chain links TRBV9 with TRBJ1-2, with a tentative D call TRBD1 (6 bases). Trimming left V 4 bases short and J 4 bases short, with 14 bases between. The CDR3 runs to 14 residues. The germline V gene has CDR1 SGDLS and CDR2 YYNGEE. CDR3 in amino acids: CASSLQQGSYGYTF. In nucleotides, the CDR3 is TGTGCCAGCAGCCTCCAACAGGGCAGCTATGGCTACACCTTC. Variable domain in full (rest from reference TRBV9 and TRBJ1-2): DSGVTQTPKHLITATGQRVTLRCSPRSGDLSVYWYQQSLDQGLQFLIQYYNGEERAKGNILERFSAQQFPDLHSELNLSSLELGDSALYFCASSLQQGSYGYTFGSGTRLTVV.

This clone is medium-sized (0.01 to 0.1%). The chain uses TRBV10-3 and TRBJ1-5, with TRBD1 as a possible D gene (6 bases). The CDR3 contains 15 residues. Deletions cut 2 bases from V and 6 bases from J, with 14 bases between. The germline gives CDR1 ENHRY, CDR2 SYGVKD. CDR3 nucleotides: TGTGCCATCAGTGAGCTTGGGGGCGCGGGTCAGCCCCAGCATTTT. As protein: CAISELGGAGQPQHF.

The chain combines TRBV12-3 or TRBV12-4 with TRBJ2-1, with a possible D match to TRBD2 (6 bases). Between the trimmed V and J ends, which lost 6 bases and 10 bases, there was a span of 16 bases. The CDR3 is 13 amino acids. CDR3 sequence: CASRGLSGGEQFF. In DNA form, the CDR3 reads TGTGCCAGCAGGGGACTTTCAGGCGGGGAGCAGTTCTTC.

In this sample, this clone turned up a few times. The junction departs from germline at one end; a sequencing error may be responsible. The rearrangement uses TRBV7-7 and TRBJ2-2; possibly TRBD2 for D (6 bases). The CDR3 extends over 16 amino acids. Per germline, CDR1 SSHAT and CDR2 FNYEAQ (reference sequence). CDR3 sequence reads: CASSPGPSSRAGGLFF. The CDR3 nucleotides are TGTGCTAGCAGCCCTGGACCTAGTTCACGGGCCGGGGGGCTGTTTTTT.

The chain has TRBV3-1 (or the pseudogene TRBV3-2) and TRBJ2-7, with unresolved D. Germline loops: CDR1 LGHDT, CDR2 YNNKEL (reference sequence). V was clipped by 1 base and J by 6 bases, with 7 bases between them. The CDR3 has 12 residues. The CDR3 region has the DNA TGTGCCAGCAGCCAAGCGACGGGCGAGCAGTACTTC. It codes for CASSQATGEQYF.

This sequence joins TRBV25-1 and TRBJ2-1; the D gene is possibly TRBD2 (6 bases). The CDR3 consists of 16 residues. Germline loops: CDR1 MGHDK, CDR2 SYGVNS. With 6 bases removed from V and 9 bases from J, the gap between germline ends came to 24 bases. This CDR3 is CASRSGSGFRVGEQFF. The CDR3 nucleotides are TGTGCCAGCAGGAGTGGAAGCGGGTTCCGGGTAGGTGAGCAGTTCTTC.

This chain uses TRBV19 with TRBJ2-3; 9 bases are a match to TRBD1. The ends lost 3 bases at V and 6 bases at J; junction bases unmatched: 4. The CDR3 is 14 amino acids. Germline CDR1 is LNHDA and CDR2 is SQIVND (reference sequence). The CDR3 loop reads CASSIGQGWDTQYF. CDR3 nucleotides: TGTGCCAGTAGTATCGGACAGGGGTGGGATACGCAGTATTTT.

The chain employs TRBV12-3 or TRBV12-4 and TRBJ2-2; D is uncertain. Trimming left V 4 bases short and J 2 bases short, with 5 bases between. This CDR3 is built from 13 residues. CDR3 DNA sequence: TGTGCCAGCAGTTCCCTAAACACCGGGGAGCTGTTTTTT. It encodes CASSSLNTGELFF.

The CDR3 reads CASSPQDNSPLHF. The DNA for the CDR3 is TGTGCCAGTAGCCCACAGGATAATTCACCCCTCCACTTT. The rearrangement uses TRBV19 and TRBJ1-6, with D possibly being TRBD1 (5 bases). CDR3 length equals 13 residues. The germline gives CDR1 LNHDA, CDR2 SQIVND (reference sequence). V lost 6 bases and J 5 bases, leaving 8 bases between the germline ends. The variable domain in full, completed from reference TRBV19 and TRBJ1-6, reads DGGITQSPKYLFRKEGQNVTLSCEQNLNHDAMYWYRQDPGQGLRLIYYSQIVNDFQKGDIAEGYSVSREKKESFPLTVTSAQKNPTAFYLCASSPQDNSPLHFGNGTRLTVT.

For the CDR3, the DNA is TGTGCCAGTAGTATTCAGGGGCCCTATCAGCCCCAGCATTTT. Translated, it gives CASSIQGPYQPQHF. This rearrangement joins TRBV19 to TRBJ1-5; possibly TRBD1 for D (6 bases). V lost 3 bases, J lost 5 bases, and 11 bases lay in between. The CDR3 consists of 14 residues. Germline V gives CDR1 LNHDA, CDR2 SQIVND (reference sequence).

CDR3 amino acids: CASSLGGGGGPDTQYF. DNA of the CDR3: TGTGCCAGCAGCTTAGGTGGCGGGGGGGGCCCAGATACGCAGTATTTT. The chain joins TRBV11-3 to TRBJ2-3; TRBD2 aligns across 9 bases. Trimming at V came to 1 base and at J to 4 bases, leaving 6 bases not matched to a gene. Germline V gene data show CDR1 as SGHNT and CDR2 as YENEEA. This CDR3 has 16 residues. Full variable domain (missing parts from reference TRBV11-3 and TRBJ2-3): EAGVVQSPRYKIIEKKQPVAFWCNPISGHNTLYWYLQNLGQGPELLIRYENEEAVDDSQLPKDRFSAERLKGVDSTLKIQPAELGDSAVYLCASSLGGGGGPDTQYFGPGTRLTVL.

The chain is built from TRBV5-6 and TRBJ2-7, with D maybe TRBD2 (6 bases). The CDR3 spans 15 residues. Trimming removed 4 bases at V and 7 bases at J, with 21 bases between. The germline gives CDR1 SGHDT, CDR2 YYEEEE. Here the CDR3 reads CASSNGVMGRGEQYF. In DNA, the CDR3 is TGTGCCAGCAGCAATGGAGTAATGGGGCGGGGAGAGCAGTACTTC.

The chain uses TRBV27 and TRBJ2-7; 7 bases align to TRBD1. The CDR3 is made up of 15 amino acids. Germline assignment: CDR1 MNHEY and CDR2 SMNVEV (reference sequence). With V trimmed by 7 bases and J by 0 bases, 9 bases remained unmatched. The CDR3 here is CASNSQGSGSYEQYF. The CDR3 DNA follows: TGTGCCAGCAATTCACAGGGGTCAGGCTCCTACGAGCAGTACTTC.

The chain links TRBV18 to TRBJ2-2; tentatively, D is TRBD1 (5 bases). CDR1 and CDR2 (germline): KGHSH, LQKENI. Deletions cut 5 bases from V and 7 bases from J, with 11 bases between. The CDR3 extends over 13 amino acids. The CDR3 sequence: CASSDTGFGELFF. In DNA form, the CDR3 reads TGTGCCAGCTCAGATACAGGATTCGGGGAGCTGTTTTTT.

This clone was seen more than once but under ten times. The J gene is TRBJ2-5, the V gene TRBV6-2 or TRBV6-3; D possibly corresponds to TRBD2 (6 bases). CDR1 is MNHEY and CDR2 is SVGEGT in the germline V gene. The CDR3 runs 13 residues. V was trimmed by 2 bases and J by 6 bases, leaving 10 bases between them. CDR3 sequence (DNA): TGTGCCAGCAGTTACGGAGGGGCAAAGACCCAGTACTTC. Its protein is CASSYGGAKTQYF.

V and J are TRBV30 and TRBJ2-1, with D unclear. Germline lookup yields CDR1 GTSNPN and CDR2 SVGIG (reference sequence). The CDR3 length is 14 residues. V gave up 5 bases and J gave up 0 bases, with 11 bases separating them. CDR3 DNA: TGTGCCTGGGCGAGCGACCGCTCCTACAATGAGCAGTTCTTC. It specifies CAWASDRSYNEQFF.

V and J are TRBV3-1 (or the pseudogene TRBV3-2) and TRBJ2-7; TRBD2 aligns across 8 bases. Trimming at V came to 4 bases and at J to 3 bases, leaving 8 bases not matched to a gene. This CDR3 is built from 15 residues. CDR1 is LGHDT and CDR2 is YNNKEL in the germline V gene (reference sequence). The CDR3: CASSRLAGSGYEQYF. In DNA form, the CDR3 reads TGTGCCAGCAGCCGGTTAGCGGGATCCGGCTACGAGCAGTACTTC.

The count of this clone is one. V usage is TRBV3-1 (or the pseudogene TRBV3-2) and J usage is TRBJ2-7, with TRBD1 as a possible D gene (6 bases). CDR3 length: 13 residues. Trimming pared 4 bases from V and 2 bases from J, leaving 9 bases between. Germline assignment: CDR1 LGHDT and CDR2 YNNKEL (reference sequence). The CDR3 bases are TGTGCCAGCAGCCCCCCAGGGGCCTACGAGCAGTACTTC. This codes for CASSPPGAYEQYF.

This clone was seen more than once but under ten times. CDR3 nucleotide sequence: TGTGCCAGCAGCGTAGTTAGTGGGGCAAATGAGCAGTTCTTC. It codes for CASSVVSGANEQFF. The chain recombines TRBV9 with TRBJ2-1; perhaps TRBD1 as D (5 bases). V lost 0 bases and J 7 bases, leaving 11 bases between the germline ends. The CDR3 is made up of 14 amino acids. Germline V gene sequence: CDR1 SGDLS, CDR2 YYNGEE.

This clone was observed a handful of times. This CDR3 is also generated by other DNA sequences in the sample. The chain has TRBV5-1 and TRBJ1-1; 7 bases agree with TRBD1. This CDR3 has 15 amino acids. Germline V gene lookup returns CDR1 SGHRS and CDR2 YFSETQ. V gave up 4 bases and J gave up 0 bases; unmatched junction bases: 6. The CDR3 region is CASSARQGMNTEAFF. CDR3 DNA: TGCGCCAGCAGCGCACGACAGGGTATGAACACTGAAGCTTTCTTT.

This clone was counted a few times. J is TRBJ2-5 and V is TRBV7-2; tentatively, D is TRBD2 (5 bases). The germline CDR1 and CDR2 sequences are SGHTA and FQGNSA. CDR3 length: 14 amino acids. Trimming stripped 1 base from V and 2 bases from J, with 8 bases between. For the CDR3, the DNA is TGTGCCAGCAGCTTAGTCCCGGGGCAAGAGACCCAGTACTTC. This translates into CASSLVPGQETQYF.

CDR3 loop: CASSSMTGSQETQYF. In DNA form, the CDR3 reads TGCGCCAGCAGCTCAATGACAGGAAGCCAAGAGACCCAGTACTTC. The chain is built from TRBV5-1 and TRBJ2-5; D is perhaps TRBD1 (6 bases). This CDR3 region has 15 residues. Germline-derived CDR1 and CDR2 are SGHRS and YFSETQ. The V end was cut by 3 bases, the J end by 1 base, with 13 bases between. Supplemented by reference TRBV5-1 and TRBJ2-5, the full variable domain reads KAGVTQTPRYLIKTRGQQVTLSCSPISGHRSVSWYQQTPGQGLQFLFEYFSETQRNKGNFPGRFSGRQFSNSRSEMNVSTLELGDSALYLCASSSMTGSQETQYFGPGTRLLVL.

The chain has TRBV5-1 and TRBJ2-3, with D tentatively TRBD1 (6 bases). The V and J ends lost 4 bases and 6 bases respectively, with 15 bases between them. CDR3 length: 14 amino acids. CDR1 and CDR2 (germline): SGHRS, YFSETQ. The CDR3 here is CASSLDRMADTQYF. CDR3 DNA: TGCGCCAGCAGCCTGGACAGAATGGCGGATACGCAGTATTTT.

With respect to this clone: A junction boundary mismatches the germline segment, possibly from a read error. This rearrangement joins TRBV7-9 to TRBJ1-2, with a tentative D call TRBD1 (6 bases). The germline CDR1 and CDR2 sequences are SEHNR and FQNEAQ (reference sequence). The length of the CDR3 is 13 residues. The CDR3 protein is CASSFSGDDGCTF. CDR3 coding DNA: TGTGCCAGCAGCTTTTCAGGGGACGATGGCTGCACCTTC.

The chain carries TRBV4-3 and TRBJ2-1; 8 bases are shared with TRBD2. Per the germline V gene, CDR1 is LGHNA and CDR2 is YSLEER. The length of the CDR3 is 15 residues. V lost 4 bases, J lost 8 bases, and 10 bases stayed unmatched. CDR3 residues: CASSPGGAGDYEQFF. The CDR3 DNA reads TGCGCCAGCAGCCCAGGCGGAGCGGGAGACTATGAGCAGTTCTTC.

Details on this clone: One end of the junction is discordant with germline, which a read error may explain. The chain carries TRBV28 and TRBJ1-1, with a weak D call TRBD1 (6 bases). CDR3 length: 11 amino acids. The germline CDR1 and CDR2 sequences are MDHEN and SYDVKM. CDR3 protein: CASSVRDKGYF. The CDR3 DNA reads TGTGCCAGCAGTGTCCGGGACAAGGGGTACTTT.

V usage is TRBV6-6 and J usage is TRBJ2-1; 11 bases line up with TRBD2. Per the germline V gene, CDR1 is MNHNY and CDR2 is SVGAGI (reference sequence). CDR3 length equals 16 residues. With V trimmed by 6 bases and J by 6 bases, 10 bases remained unmatched. The CDR3 is CASRPSGTSGINEQFF. CDR3 nucleotides: TGTGCCAGCAGACCGTCCGGGACTAGCGGTATCAATGAGCAGTTCTTC.

J is TRBJ2-7 and V is TRBV20-1; no clear D gene. Germline V gene lookup returns CDR1 DFQATT and CDR2 SNEGSKA (reference sequence). V was trimmed by 3 bases and J by 4 bases, leaving 7 bases between them. This CDR3 has 11 residues. The chain's CDR3 is CSASRLYEQYF. The CDR3, as DNA: TGCAGTGCTAGTAGACTTTACGAGCAGTACTTC.